These 9 T cell receptor beta chains share one sample of origin, sequenced in a study of T-cell memory formation after mild COVID-19 (dated by TCRdb to about 2021). The method was 5' RACE. Instrument used: Illumina NovaSeq 6000. The raw public data were reprocessed by TCRdb itself: fastp quality trimming at Q25, MiXCR clonotype calling, in-frame beta chains only. Under each unique CDR3 protein, matching rows form one entry showing the most common genes and DNA. Counted in this sample were about 180,000 distinct CDR3 sequences; more than 15% of them appeared once. In total, the top ten clones hold 2% to 2.5% of the sample. Sequenced material: PBMCs or a T cell subset sorted from them (not recorded which). The receptors were sampled from an adult woman who had mild COVID-19 (a few samples of this study predate the infection). The sample titles of this study are shuffled in the database, so cell type and time point are left out; the donor was told from shared clones.

In this sample, this clonotype turned up a few times. The V and J genes are TRBV5-1 and TRBJ2-1; 12 bases match TRBD1. V shed 3 bases, J shed 7 bases, and the junction held 8 bases outside the gene matches. Looked up from germline, CDR1 is SGHRS and CDR2 is YFSETQ. The CDR3 loop spans 16 amino acids. The CDR3 region is CASSSPGQGARNEQFF. The DNA for the CDR3 is TGCGCCAGCAGCTCCCCGGGACAGGGGGCGCGGAATGAGCAGTTCTTC.

This clonotype was observed a few times. The chain couples TRBV6-5 to TRBJ2-3, with D perhaps given as TRBD1 or TRBD2 (5 bases each). The CDR3 has 15 amino acids. Germline V lookup: CDR1 MNHEY, CDR2 SVGAGI. Trimming pared 6 bases from V and 0 bases from J, leaving 13 bases between. Written as DNA, the CDR3 is TGTGCCAGCAGCTCTAGAGGGGCTAGCACAGATACGCAGTATTTT. Encoded protein: CASSSRGASTDTQYF.

The chain joins TRBV12-3 or TRBV12-4 to TRBJ2-5, with TRBD2 identical over 9 bases. Trimming cost V 3 bases and J 2 bases; bases outside gene matches: 7. The CDR3 consists of 16 residues. The CDR3 loop reads CASSFQAGGPQETQYF. In DNA, the CDR3 is TGTGCCAGCAGTTTCCAAGCGGGAGGACCACAAGAGACCCAGTACTTC.

This clonotype was observed a few times. This chain links TRBV10-3 with TRBJ2-1; 9 bases line up with TRBD1. Germline CDR1 ENHRY, CDR2 SYGVKD. J gave up 1 base and V 5 bases, and 6 bases lay outside the gene matches. CDR3 length: 16 residues. The CDR3 DNA sequence: TGTGCCATCAGTCCTACCGGGACAGGGTCCTACAATGAGCAGTTCTTC. It yields the protein CAISPTGTGSYNEQFF.

This clonotype has just a few counts. This sequence joins TRBV5-1 and TRBJ2-3, with D possibly matching TRBD2 (6 bases). CDR1 is SGHRS and CDR2 is YFSETQ in the germline V gene. V was shortened by 0 bases and J by 8 bases, with 13 bases between the two germline ends. This CDR3 is built from 14 residues. CDR3 coding DNA: TGCGCCAGCAGCTTGGGTAGCGGTGAAGCTACGCAGTATTTT. Protein product: CASSLGSGEATQYF.

V and J are TRBV20-1 and TRBJ1-5; 8 nucleotides agree with TRBD1. V gave up 6 bases and J gave up 2 bases; unmatched junction bases: 6. The CDR3 is 14 residues long. In germline, CDR1 is DFQATT, CDR2 SNEGSKA (reference sequence). CDR3 coding DNA: TGCAGTGCAGGACAGGGCTTGGGCAATCAGCCCCAGCATTTT. It codes for CSAGQGLGNQPQHF.

This clonotype was seen a handful of times. The V and J genes are TRBV3-1 and TRBJ1-1; D might be TRBD1 (5 bases). Germline assignment: CDR1 LGHDT and CDR2 YNNKEL (reference sequence). This CDR3 has 15 amino acids. Deletions cut 6 bases from V and 0 bases from J, with 14 bases between. CDR3 loop: CASRTAGNMNTEAFF. CDR3 DNA sequence: TGTGCCAGCAGGACAGCAGGGAACATGAACACTGAAGCTTTCTTT.

The V gene is TRBV5-1, the J gene TRBJ2-1; TRBD2 matches 7 bases. Germline CDR1 is SGHRS and CDR2 is YFSETQ. The CDR3 length is 15 residues. Trimming took 4 bases from V and 0 from J; bases not matched to a gene: 4. The CDR3 is CASSPSGDSYNEQFF. For the CDR3, the DNA is TGCGCCAGCAGCCCAAGCGGGGACTCCTACAATGAGCAGTTCTTC. The full variable domain, completed using reference TRBV5-1 and TRBJ2-1, is KAGVTQTPRYLIKTRGQQVTLSCSPISGHRSVSWYQQTPGQGLQFLFEYFSETQRNKGNFPGRFSGRQFSNSRSEMNVSTLELGDSALYLCASSPSGDSYNEQFFGPGTRLTVL.

The chain is built from TRBV7-8 and TRBJ2-7; 8 bases map to TRBD1. The CDR3 covers 15 residues. Losses at the gene ends were 4 bases for V and 3 bases for J; bases not matched to a gene: 8. Germline CDR1 SGHVS, CDR2 FQNEAQ. CDR3 nucleotides: TGTGCCAGCAGCTCGTCCGGGACAGGTGACTACGAGCAGTACTTC. Its translation: CASSSSGTGDYEQYF.